This TCR beta chain was documented in a study of T cells expressing NK-cell markers. Study-wide background: Most of the eight sequenced donors were classified as HCMV-seropositive, and one was classified as seronegative. Study-level points and caveats: A handful of donors likewise had their CD3+CD56-NKG2C+ fraction led by these clonotypes.

As regards this clonotype: The antigen remains unidentified.

Germline assignment: CDR1 MNHEY and CDR2 SMNVEV (reference sequence). The CDR3 is 14 residues long. TCR beta cDNA was made by 5'RACE template switching with UMIs. With the 5' RACE reads reprocessed, TCRdb shows one record per CDR3 protein and no DNA. This sample contains roughly 160,000 distinct CDR3 sequences. Sequenced input: blood T cells: a sorted CD56 or NKG2C T cell subset, CD4+ or CD8+ T cells, or bulk PBMC T cells (not recorded which). The gene calls are TRBV27 and TRBJ2-2. This TCR was recovered from a man aged 18-75 years in good health. This CDR3 reads CASSEDTYAGELFF.